What follows are 5 T cell receptor beta chains derived from one specimen sequenced in a study of cytomegalovirus exposure and HLA in healthy donors. Use of 60 Vbeta and 13 Jbeta primers characterized the PCR. The method was immunoSEQ multiplex PCR; TCRdb's version includes in-frame clones alone and lacks a portion of them. The table has fewer than 300,000 clones, just over 85% seen once. The sample comprised PBMCs. Receptors originate from a man aged 40-49 years in good health and CMV-seropositive.

The chain carries TRBV7-9 and TRBJ2-5; D is possibly TRBD1 (5 bases). V lost 7 bases to trimming and J lost 0 bases, with 9 bases between them. CDR1 is SEHNR and CDR2 is FQNEAQ in the germline V gene (reference sequence). The length of the CDR3 is 13 residues. The CDR3 sequence is CASTKDNQETQYF. The CDR3 region has the DNA TGTGCCAGCACCAAGGACAACCAAGAGACCCAGTACTTC.

This chain joins TRBV4-3 and TRBJ1-4; D gene ambiguous. Looked up from germline, CDR1 is LGHNA and CDR2 is YSLEER. V dropped 5 bases and J dropped 8 bases, with 18 bases sitting between them. CDR3 length: 15 residues. CDR3 loop: CASSAGGVFREKLFF. Here the CDR3 DNA reads TGCGCCAGCAGCGCGGGCGGGGTTTTTAGAGAAAAACTGTTTTTT.

This clone has just one count. This chain links TRBV4-3 with TRBJ2-7, with D possibly being TRBD2 (6 bases). The CDR3 totals 15 residues. Trimming removed 0 bases from V and 4 bases from J, with 13 bases in between. Germline CDR1 and CDR2: LGHNA and YSLEER. DNA for the CDR3: TGCGCCAGCAGCCAAGATCGGGACTCTATTTACGAGCAGTACTTC. This sequence encodes CASSQDRDSIYEQYF.

The chain is built from TRBV6-1 and TRBJ1-1; 10 bases align to TRBD1. The V gene end was trimmed by 6 bases and the J gene end by 5 bases; junction bases not matched to a gene: 6. The CDR3 is 14 residues long. Germline values: CDR1 MNHNS, CDR2 SASEGT. The CDR3 loop is CASRSGTGDTEAFF. DNA for the CDR3: TGTGCCAGCAGATCCGGGACAGGGGATACTGAAGCTTTCTTT.

This clone came up a few times. Additional DNA sequences in this sample encode the identical CDR3. The chain is built from TRBV5-1 and TRBJ2-3, with TRBD2 as a possible D gene (6 bases). Per the germline V gene, CDR1 is SGHRS and CDR2 is YFSETQ. The ends were cut back, 4 bases at V and 1 base at J, with 7 bases in the middle. CDR3 length: 13 residues. CDR3 sequence (DNA): TGCGCCAGCAGCCGCGGGGGCACAGATACGCAGTATTTT. This translates into CASSRGGTDTQYF.